This T cell receptor (beta chain) was identified in a study of cytotoxic CD8 clonotypes in ibrutinib-treated CLL. From germline, CDR1 is LGHNA and CDR2 YNFKEQ. V lost 3 bases to trimming and J lost 5 bases, with 11 bases between them. CDR3 size: 14 residues. The data were produced by immunoSEQ multiplex PCR, yet TCRdb's version contains in-frame clones alone and is incomplete. Of roughly 200,000 clones listed, about four fifths are singletons. This clonotype originated in a human donor with chronic lymphocytic leukemia. The sequenced sample was PBMCs, obtained after 12 months of ibrutinib treatment. The rearrangement joins TRBV4-2 to TRBJ2-1; D possibly corresponds to TRBD1 (5 bases). The CDR3 is CASSHREGDNEQFF. CDR3 sequence (DNA): TGTGCCAGCAGCCATCGCGAAGGGGACAATGAGCAGTTCTTC.